This T cell receptor (beta chain) was identified in a study of cytomegalovirus exposure and HLA in healthy donors. General observations from the study: Common viral pathogens (according to a later analysis) appeared linked to several of the most significant clusters. Upon later analysis, HLA-associated TCR beta chains proved more clonally expanded than other, equally common chains. It was reported in a later analysis that an Asian-associated ancestry cluster showed fewer N-insertions than the 666-donor mean. Later analysis identified 15,000 to 20,000 TCR beta sequences associated with HLA alleles, using a false discovery rate threshold of 0.05.

In the case of this clone: Its antigen remains unknown.

A multiplex PCR was run with 60 Vbeta primers and 13 Jbeta primers. Data came from immunoSEQ multiplex PCR; TCRdb stores just in-frame clones and leaves some out. This table holds approximately 120,000 clones, roughly 78% found once. In germline, CDR1 is LNHNV, CDR2 YYDKDF (reference sequence). V dropped 4 bases and J dropped 5; count of bases not matched to a gene: 1. The CDR3 extends over 13 amino acids. Material: PBMCs. The chain uses TRBV15 and TRBJ1-4; 7 nucleotides line up with TRBD1. This TCR was sampled from a man aged 25 to 40 in good health and CMV-seropositive. The CDR3 loop reads CATSTDRNEKLFF. The CDR3 DNA reads as TGTGCCACCAGCACGGACAGGAATGAAAAACTGTTTTTT.